This T cell receptor (beta chain) was captured by sequencing in a study of identical twins. Overall study findings and caveats: Twin-shared out-of-frame alpha sequences showed excess low generation probability. The same donors were not followed; conclusions instead depended on cross-sectional statistical analysis. Memory repertoires showed no such pattern, whereas abundant cord blood beta clonotypes carried fewer insertions.

TCRdb re-analysed the 5' RACE reads in MiXCR, keeping a single row per CDR3 protein. In the table there are some 600,000 distinct CDR3 sequences, around 7.4% of which are singletons. This CDR3 contains 14 residues. Between the trimmed V and J ends, which lost 5 bases and 5 bases, there was a span of 10 bases. CDR1 and CDR2 from the germline V gene are SGHAT and FQNNGV. For this clonotype: The antigen remains undetermined.

The same sample was also used in a study of yellow fever vaccine responses in identical twins. That paper notes: The authors reported partly convergent, partly personalized vaccine responses in identical twins.

Sequences were obtained from PBMCs. This clonotype originated in a woman aged 18-29 years in good health. The chain carries TRBV11-2 and TRBJ1-6, with D uncertain. CDR3 residues: CASSPRRNNSPLHF. The CDR3 region has the DNA TGTGCCAGCAGCCCACGCAGGAATAATTCACCCCTCCACTTT.